Below are 21 T cell receptor beta chains sequenced from a single sample in a study of cytomegalovirus exposure and HLA in healthy donors. 13 Jbeta primers and 60 Vbeta primers were used for the PCR. This table comes from immunoSEQ multiplex PCR, and its TCRdb copy is limited to in-frame clones, with some not included. The sample lists about 120,000 clones, around 63% occurring once. Specimen: PBMCs. The receptors stem from a middle-aged man in good health and CMV-seropositive.

The chain uses TRBV5-8 and TRBJ2-7; TRBD2 might be the D (7 bases). Germline V gene data show CDR1 as SGHTS and CDR2 as YDEGEE. Trimming removed 5 bases at V and 6 bases at J, with 15 bases between. This CDR3 contains 13 residues. CDR3 residues: CASRAGAAPEQYF. In nucleotides, the CDR3 is TGTGCCAGCAGGGCGGGGGCCGCTCCCGAGCAGTACTTC.

There are a few counts of this clone. The rearrangement joins TRBV5-4 to TRBJ2-7, with TRBD2 matching 12 bases. The germline V gene encodes CDR1 SGHNT and CDR2 YYREEE (reference sequence). The CDR3 contains 17 residues. V trimming: 5 bases; J trimming: 1 base; junction bases outside the gene matches: 10. The CDR3 reads CASSRTSGAPFSYEQYF. The CDR3 nucleotides are TGTGCCAGCAGTCGGACTAGCGGGGCCCCTTTTTCCTACGAGCAGTACTTC.

The chain joins TRBV5-6 to TRBJ2-7; 9 bases agree with TRBD1. J lost 0 bases, V lost 5 bases, and 6 bases had no gene match. This CDR3 comprises 15 residues. Looked up from germline, CDR1 is SGHDT and CDR2 is YYEEEE. In DNA, the CDR3 is TGTGCCAGCAGGGCGTTGGACAGGGGCTCCTACGAGCAGTACTTC. This sequence encodes CASRALDRGSYEQYF.

The count of this clone is one. CDR3 DNA: TGTGCCAGTAGTATAGGGGTAGGGAGGGTCAAAAACATTCAGTACTTC. Residues: CASSIGVGRVKNIQYF. The V gene is TRBV19, the J gene TRBJ2-4; 7 positions agree with TRBD2. V lost 1 base to trimming and J lost 3 bases; unmatched junction nucleotides: 6. The CDR3 has 16 residues. Per germline, CDR1 LNHDA and CDR2 SQIVND (reference sequence).

The gene calls are TRBV15 and TRBJ1-1; D might be TRBD1 (5 bases). The germline V gene has CDR1 LNHNV and CDR2 YYDKDF (reference sequence). The CDR3 spans 17 residues. The V and J ends lost 0 bases and 0 bases respectively, with 14 bases between them. The CDR3 here is CATSRDPRAGVNTEAFF. The CDR3 DNA reads as TGTGCCACCAGCAGAGATCCCAGGGCGGGAGTGAACACTGAAGCTTTCTTT. Together with reference TRBV15 and TRBJ1-1, the CDR3 gives the full variable domain: DAMVIQNPRYQVTQFGKPVTLSCSQTLNHNVMYWYQQKSSQAPKLLFHYYDKDFNNEADTPDNFQSRRPNTSFCFLDIRSPGLGDTAMYLCATSRDPRAGVNTEAFFGQGTRLTVV.

J is TRBJ2-5 and V is TRBV5-6; TRBD2 aligns across 8 bases. This CDR3 spans 13 amino acids. From germline, CDR1 is SGHDT and CDR2 YYEEEE. Trimming at V came to 4 bases and at J to 7 bases, leaving 6 bases not matched to a gene. For the CDR3, the DNA is TGTGCCAGCAGCCGGGAGGGGCCAGGGACCCAGTACTTC. Translating it yields CASSREGPGTQYF. Together with reference TRBV5-6 and TRBJ2-5, the CDR3 gives the full variable domain: DAGVTQSPTHLIKTRGQQVTLRCSPKSGHDTVSWYQQALGQGPQFIFQYYEEEERQRGNFPDRFSGHQFPNYSSELNVNALLLGDSALYLCASSREGPGTQYFGPGTRLLVL.

This rearrangement joins TRBV5-1 to TRBJ2-5; possible D gene TRBD2, 6 bases. The CDR3 is 14 amino acids. The germline V gene has CDR1 SGHRS and CDR2 YFSETQ. The V end lost 5 bases, the J end lost 3 bases, and 14 bases lay between the germline ends. The chain's CDR3 is CASSLSGGEETQYF. CDR3 nucleotides: TGCGCCAGCAGTCTTTCCGGCGGGGAAGAGACCCAGTACTTC.

This clone was recorded a few times. The rearrangement links TRBV21-1 to TRBJ2-7; whether TRBD2, the table's D call, matches the DNA was not checked. TRBV21-1 is recorded as a pseudogene. This CDR3 is built from 17 residues. CDR3 sequence (DNA): TGTGCCAGCAGCAAATTGGCCGTAGCGGGTGTTACTTACGAGCAGTACTTC. It translates to CASSKLAVAGVTYEQYF.

The rearrangement uses TRBV7-9 and TRBJ2-7, with 8 bases fitting TRBD1. The V segment lost 5 bases and the J segment 1 base; nucleotides outside the gene matches: 10. Germline CDR1 SEHNR, CDR2 FQNEAQ (reference sequence). The CDR3 runs 16 residues. CDR3 DNA sequence: TGTGCCAGCAGCCAATCCTCCCGGACAGGGTCCTACGAGCAGTACTTC. It codes for CASSQSSRTGSYEQYF.

This chain links TRBV15 with TRBJ2-1; TRBD2 aligns across 7 bases. This CDR3 is built from 15 residues. CDR1 and CDR2 from the germline V gene are LNHNV and YYDKDF (reference sequence). V lost 1 base, J lost 3 bases, and 3 bases stayed unmatched. In DNA, the CDR3 is TGTGCCACCAGCAGAGGGGCTAGCGGCTACAATGAGCAGTTCTTC. Amino acids: CATSRGASGYNEQFF.

This clone was counted only a few times. The chain carries TRBV18 and TRBJ2-7; maybe TRBD1 (6 bases). Germline V gene sequence: CDR1 KGHSH, CDR2 LQKENI. Trimming shortened V by 2 bases and J by 2 bases, and 7 bases separated the two germline ends. The length of the CDR3 is 13 residues. The CDR3 nucleotides are TGTGCCAGCTCACCAGGACAGACCTACGAGCAGTACTTC. It codes for CASSPGQTYEQYF.

The sample holds a few counts of this clone. The chain joins TRBV6-5 to TRBJ2-7, with 8 bases fitting TRBD1. The V gene's germline CDR1 is MNHEY and CDR2 SVGAGI. After removal of 7 bases from V and 6 bases from J, the junction contained 11 bases not matched to a gene. CDR3 length equals 14 residues. The CDR3 is CASNDRGPRGEQYF. The CDR3 nucleotides read TGTGCCAGCAACGACAGGGGCCCCCGGGGCGAGCAGTACTTC.

The CDR3 DNA follows: TGTGCCAGCAGCTTATATGCTAACTATGGCTACACCTTC. Amino acid sequence: CASSLYANYGYTF. The chain employs TRBV7-9 and TRBJ1-2, with D unresolved. CDR1 is SEHNR, CDR2 FQNEAQ, per germline (reference sequence). The V end was cut by 2 bases, the J end by 0 bases, with 4 bases between. This CDR3 region has 13 residues.

The chain is built from TRBV6-6 and TRBJ1-1, with D possibly being TRBD1 (5 bases). V was pared by 5 bases and J by 0 bases, with 13 bases between. The CDR3 has 15 residues. Per germline, CDR1 MNHNY and CDR2 SVGAGI (reference sequence). The DNA of the CDR3 is TGTGCCAGCAGTCCCGGCGGGGGGTTGAACACTGAAGCTTTCTTT. It is translated as CASSPGGGLNTEAFF.

The V gene is TRBV6-6, the J gene TRBJ1-5, with D hard to call. The CDR3 has 15 residues. Deletions cut 3 bases from V and 5 bases from J, with 14 bases between. CDR1 and CDR2 from the germline V gene are MNHNY and SVGAGI (reference sequence). CDR3 in amino acids: CASSYSQIQYQPQHF. The CDR3 DNA reads TGTGCCAGCAGTTATTCCCAAATCCAATATCAGCCCCAGCATTTT.

The chain employs TRBV4-3 and TRBJ2-7; 9 bases fit TRBD2. After removal of 6 bases from V and 1 base from J, the junction contained 7 bases not matched to a gene. The CDR3 is 15 amino acids. Germline values: CDR1 LGHNA, CDR2 YSLEER. DNA of the CDR3: TGCGCCAGCAGTTACCAGACTAGCGGTTCCTACGAGCAGTACTTC. Residues: CASSYQTSGSYEQYF.

This clone occurred a few times. The V call is TRBV6-5, the J call TRBJ2-7, with D perhaps matching TRBD1 (6 bases). Deletions cut 0 bases from V and 3 bases from J, with 12 bases between. The CDR3 extends over 15 amino acids. Germline V gene data show CDR1 as MNHEY and CDR2 as SVGAGI. CDR3 sequence (DNA): TGTGCCAGCAGTTACTCGTACAGGGCGGGCTACGAGCAGTACTTC. Translating gives CASSYSYRAGYEQYF.

In this sample, this clone turned up once. This chain links TRBV7-9 with TRBJ2-7, with 8 bases lining up with TRBD1. This CDR3 has 15 residues. J gave up 5 bases and V 5 bases, and 11 bases lay outside the gene matches. The V gene's germline CDR1 is SEHNR and CDR2 FQNEAQ (reference sequence). CDR3 DNA sequence: TGTGCCAGCAGCGACCCGGGACAGGTCGGCCACGAGCAGTACTTC. It specifies CASSDPGQVGHEQYF.

In its sample, this clone was seen a few times. This chain joins TRBV28 and TRBJ2-3, with 11 bases fitting TRBD2. Germline assignment: CDR1 MDHEN and CDR2 SYDVKM. The J segment lost 3 bases and the V segment lost 4 bases, leaving 9 bases of the junction unmatched. The CDR3 spans 17 residues. Here the CDR3 reads CASSSPVLAGETDTQYF. CDR3 sequence (DNA): TGTGCCAGCAGTTCTCCCGTACTAGCGGGAGAGACAGATACGCAGTATTTT.

The chain carries TRBV27 and TRBJ1-2; D is perhaps TRBD1 (6 bases). The CDR3 sequence is 15 residues long. V lost 0 bases, J lost 3 bases, and 11 bases lay in between. Germline CDR1 MNHEY, CDR2 SMNVEV (reference sequence). Here the CDR3 reads CASSLSTQGHYGYTF. DNA of the CDR3: TGTGCCAGCAGTTTATCTACACAGGGACACTATGGCTACACCTTC.

The rearrangement uses TRBV11-2 and TRBJ2-3; perhaps TRBD2 as D (6 bases). CDR3 size: 14 residues. From germline, CDR1 is SGHAT and CDR2 FQNNGV. With 6 bases removed from V and 3 bases from J, the gap between germline ends came to 13 bases. CDR3 DNA sequence: TGTGCCAGCAGGCCGGGGGTGCCAACAGATACGCAGTATTTT. Amino acids: CASRPGVPTDTQYF.